The rows below give T cell receptor beta chains drawn from one sample of a study of cytomegalovirus exposure and HLA in healthy donors. The protocol was immunoSEQ multiplex PCR, while the TCRdb copy is restricted to in-frame clones and leaves out a portion. The data show about 150,000 clones, approximately 75% seen once. The sequenced sample was PBMCs. The receptors were gathered from a man aged 18 to 30 in good health and CMV-seronegative. CDR3s include the opening cysteine and the closing phenylalanine or tryptophan. A D gene is named only where the DNA matches it firmly. Some rows mark clone size as missing; the rest say once, few, many or name a class of expanded clone.

J: TRBJ1-5; D: NA; V: TRBV27; size: NA; DNA: TGTGCCAGCATGGTTTCCGCGGGACCGAGAAATCAGCCCCAGCATTTT; CDR3: CASMVSAGPRNQPQHF
J: TRBJ1-4; D: NA; V: TRBV6-1; size: NA; DNA: TGTGCCAGCAGTGTTCCGTTGGAAAAACTGTTTTTT; CDR3: CASSVPLEKLFF
J: TRBJ2-3; D: TRBD2; V: TRBV7-9; size: NA; DNA: TGTGCCAGCAGCGCGACGGAATACGGGACTAGCGGCACAGATACGCAGTATTTT; CDR3: CASSATEYGTSGTDTQYF
J: TRBJ2-7; D: NA; V: TRBV5-1; size: NA; DNA: TGCGCCAGCAGTTGGACTCAACGGGGAGAGCAGTACTTC; CDR3: CASSWTQRGEQYF
J: TRBJ1-1; D: TRBD1; V: TRBV5-5; size: NA; DNA: TGTGCCAGCAGCGCCACCGGGACAGGGAGGACTGAAGCTTTCTTT; CDR3: CASSATGTGRTEAFF
J: TRBJ2-6; D: TRBD2; V: TRBV4-2; size: NA; DNA: TGTGCCAGCAGCCCTACTACACTAGCGGGGGGTCCTGGGGCCAACGGCCTGACTTTC; CDR3: CASSPTTLAGGPGANGLTF
J: TRBJ2-5; D: NA; V: TRBV2; size: NA; DNA: TGTGCCAGCAGTGGTACGACACAACAGGGTCGGGGGACCCAGTACTTC; CDR3: CASSGTTQQGRGTQYF
J: TRBJ2-3; D: TRBD2; V: TRBV29-1; size: NA; DNA: TGCAGCGTAGGCTCTGGAGCGGGGGGGGCCGATACGCAGTATTTT; CDR3: CSVGSGAGGADTQYF
J: TRBJ2-1; D: TRBD2; V: TRBV6-6; size: few; DNA: TGTGCCAGCAGTGCGGGGCGGGGGGGCCCCAATGAGCAGTTCTTC; CDR3: CASSAGRGGPNEQFF
J: TRBJ1-2; D: NA; V: TRBV27; size: once; DNA: TGTGCCAGCAGTTCGGGGACGGGGAGGTTAGGCTACACCTTC; CDR3: CASSSGTGRLGYTF
J: TRBJ2-5; D: NA; V: TRBV28; size: NA; DNA: TGTGCCAGCTTCGACCGACTCGTTGGGACCCAGTACTTC; CDR3: CASFDRLVGTQYF
J: TRBJ2-3; D: TRBD1; V: TRBV6-1; size: NA; DNA: TGTGCCAGCAGTGATGGGACAGGAGCCACAGATACGCAGTATTTT; CDR3: CASSDGTGATDTQYF
J: TRBJ1-5; D: TRBD1; V: TRBV5-1; size: once; DNA: TGCGCCAGCAGCTTGTGGGGGACAGGGGATGGCAATCAGCCCCAGCATTTT; CDR3: CASSLWGTGDGNQPQHF
J: TRBJ1-5; D: NA; V: TRBV5-8; size: NA; DNA: TGTGCCAGCAGCTTTCGGGGGGATCAGCCCCAGCATTTT; CDR3: CASSFRGDQPQHF
J: TRBJ1-6; D: NA; V: TRBV4-2; size: NA; DNA: TGTGCCAGCAGCCAAGACCAGGGGCAGGGAGGGAATTCACCCCTCCACTTT; CDR3: CASSQDQGQGGNSPLHF
J: TRBJ2-1; D: NA; V: TRBV18; size: once; DNA: TGTGCCAGCTCACCACGGTCAGGTAGGGGCTCCTACAATGAGCAGTTCTTC; CDR3: CASSPRSGRGSYNEQFF
J: TRBJ2-1; D: NA; V: TRBV4-1; size: NA; DNA: TGCGCCAGCAGCCAAGTTCCAGGGGCGGGGGCAGGGGATTTGAATGAGCAGTTCTTC; CDR3: CASSQVPGAGAGDLNEQFF
J: TRBJ1-1; D: NA; V: TRBV28; size: NA; DNA: TGTGCCAGCAGTCCCCCAGTCACCGAAGCTTTCTTT; CDR3: CASSPPVTEAFF
J: TRBJ1-4; D: TRBD1; V: TRBV27; size: NA; DNA: TGTGCCAGCAGTTTATCGCAGGGGGCGAGGGAAAAACTGTTTTTT; CDR3: CASSLSQGAREKLFF
J: TRBJ2-1; D: TRBD1; V: TRBV7-9; size: NA; DNA: TGTGCCAGCAGCCGCCGGGACAGGGACTACAATGAGCAGTTCTTC; CDR3: CASSRRDRDYNEQFF
J: TRBJ1-2; D: TRBD1; V: TRBV9; size: few; DNA: TGTGCCAGCAGCGTGGAGACAGGGGGCCGCGATGGCTACACCTTC; CDR3: CASSVETGGRDGYTF
J: TRBJ1-3; D: NA; V: TRBV18; size: few; DNA: TGTGCCAGCTCAACCGGCAGGGCGAACACCATATATTTT; CDR3: CASSTGRANTIYF
J: TRBJ1-6; D: NA; V: TRBV5-1; size: NA; DNA: TGCGCCAGCAGCTCGAACTTCGGGAATTCACCCCTCCACTTT; CDR3: CASSSNFGNSPLHF
J: TRBJ1-5; D: NA; V: TRBV7-2; size: NA; DNA: TGTGCCAGCAGCTTAGTCCCCCAGCTCGGGCAGCCCCAGCATTTT; CDR3: CASSLVPQLGQPQHF
J: TRBJ2-7; D: TRBD1; V: TRBV5-4; size: NA; DNA: TGTGCCAGCAGCACCACCGGACAGGGGCTGAATTCCTACGAGCAGTACTTC; CDR3: CASSTTGQGLNSYEQYF
J: TRBJ1-2; D: TRBD1; V: TRBV7-2; size: NA; DNA: TGTGCCAGCAGCTCGCGACTCTGGCAGGGGGATGGCTACACCTTC; CDR3: CASSSRLWQGDGYTF
J: TRBJ2-6; D: TRBD1; V: TRBV7-9; size: NA; DNA: TGTTCCAGCAGCTTAGATTGGACAGGTTTGTCTGGGGCCAACGTCCTGACTTTC; CDR3: CSSSLDWTGLSGANVLTF
J: TRBJ2-2; D: TRBD2; V: TRBV25-1; size: NA; DNA: TGTGCCAGTCCCCTTTGGACTAGCAAAGCAACCGGGGAGCTGTTTTTT; CDR3: CASPLWTSKATGELFF